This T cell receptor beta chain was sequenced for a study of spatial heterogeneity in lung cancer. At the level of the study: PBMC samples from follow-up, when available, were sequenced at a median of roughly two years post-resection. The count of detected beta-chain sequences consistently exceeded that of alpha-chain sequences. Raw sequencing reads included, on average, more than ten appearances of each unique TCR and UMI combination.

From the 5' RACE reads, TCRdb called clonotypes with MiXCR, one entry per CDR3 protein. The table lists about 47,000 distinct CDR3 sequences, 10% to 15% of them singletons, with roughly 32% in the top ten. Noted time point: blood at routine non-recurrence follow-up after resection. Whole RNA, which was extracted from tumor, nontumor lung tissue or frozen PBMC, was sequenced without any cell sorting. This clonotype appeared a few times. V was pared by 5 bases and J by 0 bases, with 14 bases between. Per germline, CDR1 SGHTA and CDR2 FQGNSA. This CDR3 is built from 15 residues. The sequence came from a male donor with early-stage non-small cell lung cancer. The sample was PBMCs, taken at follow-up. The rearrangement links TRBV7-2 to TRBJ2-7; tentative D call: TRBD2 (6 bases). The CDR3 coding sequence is TGTGCCAGCAGCCCCGGCGGGACCAACTCCTACGAGCAGTACTTC. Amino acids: CASSPGGTNSYEQYF.